The next 22 T cell receptor beta chains were all read from a single sample in a study of OX40 agonist ivuxolimab in advanced cancers. Some clones are missing from TCRdb's copy, which holds only in-frame ones; the method was immunoSEQ multiplex PCR. The sample records tens of thousands of clones, 82% being singletons. The input for sequencing was CD4+ or CD8+ T cells sorted from blood, taken in a trial of the OX40 agonist ivuxolimab. Receptor source: an adult with an advanced solid tumor such as melanoma, head and neck, liver or kidney cancer.

The J gene is TRBJ1-1, the V gene TRBV28; D may be TRBD1 (6 bases). The CDR3 has 16 amino acids. CDR1 is MDHEN, CDR2 SYDVKM, per germline. V was pared by 5 bases and J by 4 bases, with 20 bases between. The CDR3 is CASSGGGGMGSTEAFF. In DNA, the CDR3 is TGTGCCAGCAGTGGGGGAGGGGGGATGGGCTCCACTGAAGCTTTCTTT.

This chain connects TRBV6-5 to TRBJ1-2; the D is unclear. The V end was cut by 7 bases, the J end by 3 bases, with 15 bases between. This CDR3 has 14 residues. Per the germline V gene, CDR1 is MNHEY and CDR2 is SVGAGI. Here the CDR3 DNA reads TGTGCCAGCACCACGATGACTGGGCACTATGGCTACACCTTC. Its protein is CASTTMTGHYGYTF.

The V gene is TRBV11-2, the J gene TRBJ2-3; D gene ambiguous. The CDR3 is made up of 13 amino acids. The V end was cut by 5 bases, the J end by 6 bases, with 12 bases between. Looked up from germline, CDR1 is SGHAT and CDR2 is FQNNGV. This chain's CDR3 is CASSLSPSDTQYF. The DNA of the CDR3 is TGTGCCAGCAGCCTTAGCCCCTCTGATACGCAGTATTTT. The full variable domain, rest sourced from reference TRBV11-2 and TRBJ2-3, is EAGVAQSPRYKIIEKRQSVAFWCNPISGHATLYWYQQILGQGPKLLIQFQNNGVVDDSQLPKDRFSAERLKGVDSTLKIQPAKLEDSAVYLCASSLSPSDTQYFGPGTRLTVL.

The genes are TRBV5-6 and TRBJ1-1; TRBD1 is a possible D gene (6 bases). The germline V gene has CDR1 SGHDT and CDR2 YYEEEE. The V and J ends lost 3 bases and 0 bases respectively, with 18 bases between them. The CDR3 runs 17 residues. The CDR3 reads CASSSGGGSIMNTEAFF. In DNA, the CDR3 is TGTGCCAGCAGCTCGGGTGGGGGCAGCATCATGAACACTGAAGCTTTCTTT.

This clone occurred once. This sequence joins TRBV5-4 and TRBJ2-4; maybe TRBD2 (5 bases). Trimming stripped 0 bases from V and 8 bases from J, with 15 bases between. The CDR3 is made up of 15 amino acids. Per the germline V gene, CDR1 is SGHNT and CDR2 is YYREEE (reference sequence). The CDR3 reads CASSLAGTSGDIQYF. CDR3 in DNA: TGTGCCAGCAGCTTGGCAGGCACGTCCGGGGACATTCAGTACTTC. Full variable domain (remainder filled in from reference TRBV5-4 and TRBJ2-4): ETGVTQSPTHLIKTRGQQVTLRCSSQSGHNTVSWYQQALGQGPQFIFQYYREEENGRGNFPPRFSGLQFPNYSSELNVNALELDDSALYLCASSLAGTSGDIQYFGAGTRLSVL.

This clone was recorded only once. The chain employs TRBV5-1 and TRBJ1-3; TRBD1 matches 7 bases. Germline trimming cut 4 bases from V and 3 bases from J; bases unmatched to any gene: 7. The length of the CDR3 is 15 residues. Germline V lookup: CDR1 SGHRS, CDR2 YFSETQ. CDR3 nucleotides: TGCGCCAGCAGCCTGGTCGGGACAGATGGAAACACCATATATTTT. Translation: CASSLVGTDGNTIYF. Supplemented by reference TRBV5-1 and TRBJ1-3, the full variable domain reads KAGVTQTPRYLIKTRGQQVTLSCSPISGHRSVSWYQQTPGQGLQFLFEYFSETQRNKGNFPGRFSGRQFSNSRSEMNVSTLELGDSALYLCASSLVGTDGNTIYFGEGSWLTVV.

The chain joins TRBV7-9 to TRBJ2-3, with 11 bases lining up with TRBD2. Germline CDR1 reads SEHNR; CDR2 reads FQNEAQ (reference sequence). The CDR3 runs 14 residues. J lost 13 bases, V lost 1 base, and 7 bases had no gene match. CDR3 DNA: TGTGCCAGCAGCTTAGGCCTGGGACTAGCGGCGAAGTATTTT. Translation gives CASSLGLGLAAKYF.

This chain joins TRBV29-1 and TRBJ1-5, with no clear D. Germline values: CDR1 SQVTM, CDR2 ANQGSEA. The CDR3 length is 12 residues. V lost 6 bases, J lost 6 bases, and 12 bases lay in between. CDR3 amino acids: CSVAAAGQPQHF. Written as DNA, the CDR3 is TGCAGCGTCGCGGCCGCGGGTCAGCCCCAGCATTTT.

The rearrangement links TRBV28 to TRBJ1-4; D remains unclear. Germline CDR1 is MDHEN and CDR2 is SYDVKM. CDR3 length equals 13 residues. Trimming stripped 5 bases from V and 0 bases from J, with 4 bases between. The CDR3 DNA follows: TGTGCCAGCAGTCGAGCAACTAATGAAAAACTGTTTTTT. Its protein product is CASSRATNEKLFF.

This chain uses TRBV30 with TRBJ2-7, with D unresolved. Deletions cut 4 bases from V and 2 bases from J, with 12 bases between. Germline V gene data show CDR1 as GTSNPN and CDR2 as SVGIG (reference sequence). This CDR3 has 13 amino acids. The CDR3 coding sequence is TGTGCCTGGACCACGGGCGTAACCTACGAGCAGTACTTC. Protein: CAWTTGVTYEQYF.

This rearrangement joins TRBV4-2 to TRBJ2-6, with a weak D call TRBD1 (5 bases). This CDR3 is built from 16 residues. V lost 0 bases and J lost 1, with 7 bases in between. Germline V gives CDR1 LGHNA, CDR2 YNFKEQ. The CDR3 bases are TGTGCCAGCAGCCAAGAGCCAGGGTCTGGGGCCAACGTCCTGACTTTC. Amino acids: CASSQEPGSGANVLTF.

The V and J genes are TRBV12-5 and TRBJ1-3; D ambiguous. This CDR3 has 14 residues. Per germline, CDR1 LGHNT and CDR2 FRNRAP. The V end lost 5 bases, the J end lost 1 base, and 9 bases lay between the germline ends. The CDR3 sequence is CASGLSGSGNTIYF. CDR3 DNA: TGTGCTAGTGGTCTGAGTGGGTCTGGAAACACCATATATTTT.

The chain is built from TRBV4-1 and TRBJ1-1, with D hard to call. Per germline, CDR1 MGHRA and CDR2 YSYEKL. The CDR3 totals 15 residues. Between the trimmed V and J ends, which lost 0 bases and 7 bases, there was a span of 15 bases. Here the CDR3 reads CASSQEASGRSEAFF. CDR3 coding DNA: TGCGCCAGCAGCCAAGAAGCGTCAGGTCGAAGTGAAGCTTTCTTT.

This chain joins TRBV10-3 and TRBJ1-5; unclear D gene. V was clipped by 8 bases and J by 5 bases, with 10 bases between them. CDR1 is ENHRY and CDR2 is SYGVKD in the germline V gene. This CDR3 spans 12 amino acids. The CDR3 DNA follows: TGTGCCATCTCCCGTGAGGATCAGCCCCAGCATTTT. Residues: CAISREDQPQHF.

The rearrangement joins TRBV29-1 to TRBJ2-5, with D tentatively TRBD2 (6 bases). V lost 2 bases to trimming and J lost 5 bases, with 12 bases between them. Germline loops: CDR1 SQVTM, CDR2 ANQGSEA. This CDR3 comprises 13 residues. The CDR3 here is CSVEPGRGETQYF. CDR3 coding DNA: TGCAGCGTTGAACCAGGCCGGGGGGAGACCCAGTACTTC.

The chain uses TRBV5-1 and TRBJ1-6; 7 positions agree with TRBD1. Looked up from germline, CDR1 is SGHRS and CDR2 is YFSETQ. The CDR3 covers 16 residues. J lost 9 bases, V lost 3 bases, and 12 bases had no gene match. For the CDR3, the DNA is TGCGCCAGCAGCTCAACAACAGGGGTAGGTAGTTCACCCCTCCACTTT. Protein: CASSSTTGVGSSPLHF. The whole variable domain, remainder taken from reference TRBV5-1 and TRBJ1-6, is KAGVTQTPRYLIKTRGQQVTLSCSPISGHRSVSWYQQTPGQGLQFLFEYFSETQRNKGNFPGRFSGRQFSNSRSEMNVSTLELGDSALYLCASSSTTGVGSSPLHFGNGTRLTVT.

The genes are TRBV2 and TRBJ2-7, with 8 bases that match TRBD1. With 9 bases clipped from V and 0 bases from J, the junction kept 13 bases outside the gene matches. The V gene's germline CDR1 is SNHLY and CDR2 FYNNEI. This CDR3 is built from 16 residues. CDR3 DNA: TGTGCCAGTAAGGGGGTGGACAGGGTCAGCTCCTACGAGCAGTACGTC. This sequence encodes CASKGVDRVSSYEQYV.

The CDR3 reads CASSLRSSPLHF. As DNA, the CDR3 is TGTGCCAGCAGTTTAAGGAGCTCACCCCTCCACTTT. This chain joins TRBV28 and TRBJ1-6; no clear D. Germline V gene lookup returns CDR1 MDHEN and CDR2 SYDVKM. CDR3 length: 12 amino acids. Trimming took off 2 bases at V and 10 bases at J, with 6 bases between the two ends.

V and J are TRBV30 and TRBJ2-1; TRBD2 is a possible D gene (6 bases). Germline lookup yields CDR1 GTSNPN and CDR2 SVGIG (reference sequence). The CDR3 sequence is 13 residues long. In DNA, the CDR3 is TGTGCACTGGAGGCGGCGGGGTCCAATGAGCAGTTCTTC. Protein product: CALEAAGSNEQFF.

The V and J genes are TRBV6-5 and TRBJ1-6; D perhaps matches TRBD1 (5 bases). This CDR3 contains 16 residues. CDR1 is MNHEY, CDR2 SVGAGI, per germline. Trimming shortened V by 2 bases and J by 0 bases, and 8 bases separated the two germline ends. Written as DNA, the CDR3 is TGTGCCAGCAGTTACAAGGGGAGCTCCTATAATTCACCCCTCCACTTT. It is translated as CASSYKGSSYNSPLHF.

This clone was recorded a few times. A much larger clone lies a single base off, so this may be a read error. The chain has TRBV28 and TRBJ1-1, with D unresolved. CDR3 length: 12 residues. V lost 6 bases to trimming and J lost 1 base, with 6 bases between them. Germline CDR1 is MDHEN and CDR2 is SYDVKM. The CDR3 spells CASSLQNTEAFF. The CDR3 coding sequence is TGTGCCAGCAGCTTACAGAACACTGAAGCTTTCTTT.

This chain connects TRBV7-2 to TRBJ2-7; no clear D gene. Germline V gene data show CDR1 as SGHTA and CDR2 as FQGNSA. CDR3 length equals 11 residues. Trimming took 5 bases from V and 4 from J, leaving 6 bases between them. The CDR3, as DNA: TGTGCCAGCAGCCGCCGATACGAGCAGTACTTC. This encodes CASSRRYEQYF.